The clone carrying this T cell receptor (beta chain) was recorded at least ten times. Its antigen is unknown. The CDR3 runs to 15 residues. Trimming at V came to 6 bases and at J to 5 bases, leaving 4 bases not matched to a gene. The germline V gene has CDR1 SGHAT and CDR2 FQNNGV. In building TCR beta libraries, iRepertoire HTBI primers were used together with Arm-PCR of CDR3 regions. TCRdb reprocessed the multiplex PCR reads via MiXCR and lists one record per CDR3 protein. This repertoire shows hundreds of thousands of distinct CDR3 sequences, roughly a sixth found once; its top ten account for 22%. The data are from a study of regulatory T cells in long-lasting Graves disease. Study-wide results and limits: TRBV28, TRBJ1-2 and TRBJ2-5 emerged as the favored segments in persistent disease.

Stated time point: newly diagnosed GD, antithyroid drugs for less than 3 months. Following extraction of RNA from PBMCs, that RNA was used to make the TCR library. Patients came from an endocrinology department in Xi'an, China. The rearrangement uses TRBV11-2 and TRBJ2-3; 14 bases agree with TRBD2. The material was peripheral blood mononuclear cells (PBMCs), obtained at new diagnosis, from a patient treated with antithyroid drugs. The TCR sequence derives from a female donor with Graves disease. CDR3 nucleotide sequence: TGTGCCAGCAGTTCCGGACTAGCGGGAGGAGATACGCAGTATTTT. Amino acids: CASSSGLAGGDTQYF. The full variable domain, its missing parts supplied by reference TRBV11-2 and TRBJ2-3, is EAGVAQSPRYKIIEKRQSVAFWCNPISGHATLYWYQQILGQGPKLLIQFQNNGVVDDSQLPKDRFSAERLKGVDSTLKIQPAKLEDSAVYLCASSSGLAGGDTQYFGPGTRLTVL.